Listed below are T cell receptor beta chains from one sample, sequenced in a study of blood T cell repertoires in COVID-19. Produced via immunoSEQ multiplex PCR; TCRdb's table is partial and in-frame only. Of approximately 300,000 clones listed, about nine tenths are singletons. Sequencing used PBMCs or T cells enriched from blood (not recorded which). The receptors were gathered from a woman under 30 who had recovered from COVID-19. The CDR3 runs from the conserved cysteine through the conserved F or W. D genes are given only for firm matches. Part of the rows lack a size; the others show once, few, many or a class for expanded clones.

j_call: TRBJ1-3
clone_size: NA
v_call: TRBV11-3
d_call: NA
cdr3_aa: CASSTIRWAHSGNTIYF
cdr3_nt: TGTGCCAGCAGCACCATTAGGTGGGCGCACTCTGGAAACACCATATATTTT

j_call: TRBJ1-5
clone_size: NA
v_call: TRBV7-2
d_call: TRBD1
cdr3_aa: CASSLWDGDRGNQPQHF
cdr3_nt: TGTGCCAGCAGCTTATGGGATGGGGACAGGGGCAATCAGCCCCAGCATTTT

j_call: TRBJ1-4
clone_size: NA
v_call: TRBV7-9
d_call: TRBD1
cdr3_aa: CASSQRLGQGEEKLFF
cdr3_nt: TGTGCCAGCAGCCAACGTCTTGGACAGGGGGAGGAAAAACTGTTTTTT

j_call: TRBJ1-2
clone_size: NA
v_call: TRBV3-1/TRBV3-2
d_call: NA
cdr3_aa: CASSRQGIYGYTF
cdr3_nt: TGTGCCAGCAGCCGTCAGGGAATCTATGGCTACACCTTC

j_call: TRBJ2-7
clone_size: few
v_call: TRBV7-2
d_call: NA
cdr3_aa: CASSLSFEQYF
cdr3_nt: TGTGCCAGCAGCTTATCTTTCGAGCAGTACTTC

j_call: TRBJ2-3
clone_size: NA
v_call: TRBV5-1
d_call: NA
cdr3_aa: CASRIQGSPDTQYF
cdr3_nt: TGCGCCAGCAGGATTCAGGGGTCCCCAGATACGCAGTATTTT

j_call: TRBJ1-2
clone_size: NA
v_call: TRBV30
d_call: NA
cdr3_aa: CAWSPGLPSGGYTF
cdr3_nt: TGTGCCTGGAGCCCGGGACTGCCTTCGGGCGGCTACACCTTC

j_call: TRBJ1-1
clone_size: NA
v_call: TRBV5-5
d_call: NA
cdr3_aa: CASSLVANTEAFF
cdr3_nt: TGTGCCAGCAGCTTGGTGGCTAACACTGAAGCTTTCTTT

j_call: TRBJ2-5
clone_size: NA
v_call: TRBV28
d_call: TRBD1
cdr3_aa: CASRTGTGSETQYF
cdr3_nt: TGTGCCAGCAGAACCGGGACAGGTTCAGAGACCCAGTACTTC

j_call: TRBJ2-3
clone_size: NA
v_call: TRBV7-8
d_call: NA
cdr3_aa: CASSSRLFGTDTQYF
cdr3_nt: TGTGCCAGCAGCTCCAGGTTATTTGGCACAGATACGCAGTATTTT

j_call: TRBJ1-1
clone_size: NA
v_call: TRBV28
d_call: NA
cdr3_aa: CASSLYQGSGNTEAFF
cdr3_nt: TGTGCCAGCAGTTTATACCAGGGATCCGGGAACACTGAAGCTTTCTTT

j_call: TRBJ1-4
clone_size: once
v_call: TRBV4-1
d_call: NA
cdr3_aa: CASSHPWGGGEKLFF
cdr3_nt: TGCGCCAGCAGCCATCCCTGGGGGGGTGGTGAAAAACTGTTTTTT

j_call: TRBJ2-7
clone_size: once
v_call: TRBV3-1/TRBV3-2
d_call: TRBD2
cdr3_aa: CASSQDLGLDYEQYF
cdr3_nt: TGTGCCAGCAGCCAAGATCTGGGACTAGACTACGAGCAGTACTTC

j_call: TRBJ1-5
clone_size: NA
v_call: TRBV11-3
d_call: NA
cdr3_aa: CASSLGASQPQHF
cdr3_nt: TGTGCCAGCAGCCTTGGGGCCAGTCAGCCCCAGCATTTT

j_call: TRBJ2-7
clone_size: NA
v_call: TRBV6-6
d_call: TRBD2
cdr3_aa: CASSYGTSGLYEQYF
cdr3_nt: TGTGCCAGCAGTTACGGCACTAGCGGGCTCTACGAGCAGTACTTC

j_call: TRBJ1-1
clone_size: NA
v_call: TRBV5-1
d_call: TRBD1
cdr3_aa: CASSLTGGKTEAFF
cdr3_nt: TGCGCCAGCAGCTTGACAGGGGGGAAGACTGAAGCTTTCTTT

j_call: TRBJ1-1
clone_size: NA
v_call: TRBV3-1/TRBV3-2
d_call: TRBD1
cdr3_aa: CASSPFIWDRGGPNTEAFF
cdr3_nt: TGTGCCAGCAGCCCGTTCATATGGGACAGGGGTGGCCCGAACACTGAAGCTTTCTTT